This TCR beta chain emerged from a study of vaccination effects on CD4 cells after COVID-19. Whole-study context: Post-vaccine specimens arrived a median 72 days past the second dose.

On this clone: Its antigen is unidentified.

The method was immunoSEQ multiplex PCR; TCRdb's version includes in-frame clones alone and lacks a portion of them. The data show tens of thousands of clones, roughly four fifths seen once. Researchers isolated CD4+ T cells once less than twelve days of culture had elapsed. Either the mRNA-1273 or the BNT162b2 vaccine was given to participants as two doses. Testing of the vaccine recipients showed negative nucleocapsid antibodies and no prior SARS-CoV-2 infection. The specimen was CD4+ T cells from PBMCs cultured without peptide, collected after COVID-19 vaccination. The sequence came from a human donor who received a COVID-19 vaccine.

The CDR3 DNA is TGTGCCAGCAGCTACGGACTAGCGGGTCCCACAGATACGCAGTATTTT. Translated, it gives CASSYGLAGPTDTQYF. The chain carries TRBV5-6 and TRBJ2-3, with 11 bases matching TRBD2. Germline V gives CDR1 SGHDT, CDR2 YYEEEE. V lost 3 bases to trimming and J lost 2 bases; unmatched junction nucleotides: 5. The CDR3 has 16 residues. Using reference TRBV5-6 and TRBJ2-3 for the parts outside the CDR3, the full variable domain is DAGVTQSPTHLIKTRGQQVTLRCSPKSGHDTVSWYQQALGQGPQFIFQYYEEEERQRGNFPDRFSGHQFPNYSSELNVNALLLGDSALYLCASSYGLAGPTDTQYFGPGTRLTVL.